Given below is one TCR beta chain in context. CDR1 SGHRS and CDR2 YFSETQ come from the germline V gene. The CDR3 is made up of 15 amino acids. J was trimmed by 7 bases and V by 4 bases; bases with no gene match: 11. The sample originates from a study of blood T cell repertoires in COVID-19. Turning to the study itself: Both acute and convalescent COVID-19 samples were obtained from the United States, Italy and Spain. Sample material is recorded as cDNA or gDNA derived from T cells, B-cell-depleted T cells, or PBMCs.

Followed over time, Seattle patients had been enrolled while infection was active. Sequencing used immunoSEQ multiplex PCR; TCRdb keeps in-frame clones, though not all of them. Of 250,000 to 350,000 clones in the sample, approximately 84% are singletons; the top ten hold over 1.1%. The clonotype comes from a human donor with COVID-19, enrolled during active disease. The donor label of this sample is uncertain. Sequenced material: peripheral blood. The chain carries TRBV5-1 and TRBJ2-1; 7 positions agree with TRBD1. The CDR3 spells CASSNDQGVGNEQFF. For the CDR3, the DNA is TGCGCCAGCAGCAATGACCAGGGGGTCGGGAATGAGCAGTTCTTC.